The 30 T cell receptor beta chains presented below share a single source sample, sequenced in a study of shared T cell receptors in the human thymus. The repertoire was sequenced with immunoSEQ multiplex PCR; TCRdb's copy has only in-frame clones and lacks some. Altogether approximately 660,000 clones are present, approximately 87% being singletons, with the ten largest covering about 0.01%. In addition, the sample was reused for a study of human thymus T cells.

Sequencing was performed on thymocytes. These receptors all stem from a boy in the first two years of life with a congenital heart defect.

Comment on this clone: The same CDR3 arises from other DNA sequences in this sample as well. This sequence joins TRBV10-2 and TRBJ2-7, with D hard to call. V gave up 4 bases and J gave up 0 bases, with 4 bases separating them. Germline V CDR1 and CDR2: WSHSY, SAAADI. The CDR3 is 12 amino acids. Written as DNA, the CDR3 is TGCGCCAGCAGTGCCGGCTCCTACGAGCAGTACTTC. This codes for CASSAGSYEQYF.

CDR3 DNA: TGTGCCAGCACCTGGGACAGAGCCTCTGGGGCCAACGTCCTGACTTTC. Translated, it gives CASTWDRASGANVLTF. The chain has TRBV28 and TRBJ2-6, with 7 bases lining up with TRBD1. The germline V gene encodes CDR1 MDHEN and CDR2 SYDVKM. J lost 0 bases, V lost 7 bases, and 6 bases had no gene match. The CDR3 is 16 residues long.

This clone was observed a few times. The genes are TRBV6-1 and TRBJ2-7; D is possibly TRBD2 (6 bases). The CDR3 contains 15 residues. The V end was cut by 7 bases, the J end by 0 bases, with 16 bases between. Per germline, CDR1 MNHNS and CDR2 SASEGT. The CDR3 coding sequence is TGTGCCAGCAAGCTTATAGCGGACCGCTCCTACGAGCAGTACTTC. Amino acid sequence: CASKLIADRSYEQYF.

This chain links TRBV7-8 with TRBJ1-4; D is perhaps TRBD1 (5 bases). Germline values: CDR1 SGHVS, CDR2 FQNEAQ. The V and J ends lost 5 bases and 3 bases respectively, with 19 bases between them. The CDR3 totals 17 residues. As DNA, the CDR3 is TGTGCCAGCAGCCCCTCCACGCACAGGAACCCTAATGAAAAACTGTTTTTT. This encodes CASSPSTHRNPNEKLFF.

This clone has just one count. The genes are TRBV5-1 and TRBJ2-2; TRBD2 matches 12 bases. Germline CDR1 is SGHRS and CDR2 is YFSETQ. V was clipped by 4 bases and J by 4 bases; unmatched bases: 8. The CDR3 has 17 residues. The CDR3 loop is CASSLGASGRATGELFF. CDR3 DNA: TGCGCCAGCAGCCTAGGGGCTAGCGGGAGGGCCACCGGGGAGCTGTTTTTT. Full variable domain (outside the CDR3, taken from reference TRBV5-1 and TRBJ2-2): KAGVTQTPRYLIKTRGQQVTLSCSPISGHRSVSWYQQTPGQGLQFLFEYFSETQRNKGNFPGRFSGRQFSNSRSEMNVSTLELGDSALYLCASSLGASGRATGELFFGEGSRLTVL.

This clone was counted only a few times. The J gene is TRBJ2-4, the V gene TRBV7-2; 9 bases map to TRBD1. CDR1 SGHTA and CDR2 FQGNSA come from the germline V gene. Trimming took 5 bases from V and 6 from J; bases not matched to a gene: 8. This CDR3 is 15 amino acids long. In DNA, the CDR3 is TGTGCCAGCAGCCGGGACAGGGAACCGGCAAACATTCAGTACTTC. It encodes CASSRDREPANIQYF.

The CDR3 region is CASRKRKRESTDTQYF. DNA for the CDR3: TGTGCCAGCAGGAAAAGAAAGCGGGAGAGCACAGATACGCAGTATTTT. This chain joins TRBV7-8 and TRBJ2-3; 8 positions match TRBD2. The V gene end was trimmed by 6 bases and the J gene end by 0 bases; junction bases not matched to a gene: 8. Germline V gene lookup returns CDR1 SGHVS and CDR2 FQNEAQ. This CDR3 has 16 amino acids.

The chain uses TRBV30 and TRBJ2-2; 12 bases match TRBD1. V was pared by 3 bases and J by 6 bases, with 2 bases of the junction left unmatched. The germline CDR1 and CDR2 sequences are GTSNPN and SVGIG (reference sequence). This CDR3 has 14 amino acids. The DNA for the CDR3 is TGTGCCTGGAGGGGACAGGGGGCCGCCGGGGAGCTGTTTTTT. Its translation is CAWRGQGAAGELFF.

This chain joins TRBV6-5 and TRBJ2-2; TRBD2 aligns across 7 bases. Germline trimming cut 2 bases from V and 3 bases from J; bases unmatched to any gene: 6. The germline CDR1 and CDR2 sequences are MNHEY and SVGAGI. The CDR3 is 16 amino acids. CDR3 in amino acids: CASSYSRGRDTGELFF. The CDR3 DNA reads TGTGCCAGCAGTTACAGTCGGGGGAGGGACACCGGGGAGCTGTTTTTT.

This rearrangement joins TRBV7-2 to TRBJ2-3; 8 bases fit TRBD2. The CDR3 is 18 amino acids. V gave up 7 bases and J gave up 2 bases; unmatched junction bases: 17. CDR1 is SGHTA, CDR2 FQGNSA, per germline. DNA of the CDR3: TGTGCCAGCACCTCCCCCGGCCGGGCGGGAGGCTACACAGATACGCAGTATTTT. Protein: CASTSPGRAGGYTDTQYF.

The chain is built from TRBV28 and TRBJ1-4; tentatively, D is TRBD1 (6 bases). The length of the CDR3 is 15 residues. The V end was cut by 5 bases, the J end by 3 bases, with 13 bases between. In germline, CDR1 is MDHEN, CDR2 SYDVKM. The CDR3: CASSRGGGPNEKLFF. In DNA, the CDR3 is TGTGCCAGCAGTAGAGGGGGGGGGCCTAATGAAAAACTGTTTTTT.

The chain joins TRBV5-1 to TRBJ2-5, with D hard to call. Germline V gene sequence: CDR1 SGHRS, CDR2 YFSETQ. The length of the CDR3 is 17 residues. V dropped 7 bases and J dropped 0 bases, with 22 bases sitting between them. The CDR3 DNA is TGCGCCAGCGCACTTCGTAGGCGGCTGAAGTACCAAGAGACCCAGTACTTC. Encoded protein: CASALRRRLKYQETQYF. Full variable domain (remainder filled in from reference TRBV5-1 and TRBJ2-5): KAGVTQTPRYLIKTRGQQVTLSCSPISGHRSVSWYQQTPGQGLQFLFEYFSETQRNKGNFPGRFSGRQFSNSRSEMNVSTLELGDSALYLCASALRRRLKYQETQYFGPGTRLLVL.

The genes are TRBV27 and TRBJ2-1; 8 bases agree with TRBD2. Germline V CDR1 and CDR2: MNHEY, SMNVEV (reference sequence). V was pared by 3 bases and J by 5 bases, with 12 bases of the junction left unmatched. CDR3 length: 17 amino acids. CDR3 nucleotide sequence: TGTGCCAGCAGTTTTGCGACTAGCGCTCGGGGGAACAATGAGCAGTTCTTC. Translated: CASSFATSARGNNEQFF.

This chain joins TRBV28 and TRBJ2-7, with TRBD1 matching 7 bases. This CDR3 is 20 amino acids long. The germline V gene has CDR1 MDHEN and CDR2 SYDVKM. V gave up 2 bases and J gave up 3 bases; unmatched junction bases: 22. The CDR3: CASSLKTYYRDSGQLYEQYF. The CDR3 DNA sequence: TGTGCCAGCAGTTTAAAGACTTACTACCGGGACAGTGGGCAACTCTACGAGCAGTACTTC. The complete variable domain, with remaining parts taken from reference TRBV28 and TRBJ2-7, reads DVKVTQSSRYLVKRTGEKVFLECVQDMDHENMFWYRQDPGLGLRLIYFSYDVKMKEKGDIPEGYSVSREKKERFSLILESASTNQTSMYLCASSLKTYYRDSGQLYEQYFGPGTRLTVT.

This chain connects TRBV29-1 to TRBJ2-7; 7 bases fit TRBD1. CDR3 length equals 13 residues. Germline CDR1 reads SQVTM; CDR2 reads ANQGSEA. Germline trimming cut 4 bases from V and 2 bases from J; bases unmatched to any gene: 5. The chain's CDR3 is CSVGTGAPYEQYF. CDR3 DNA: TGCAGCGTTGGAACAGGGGCTCCCTACGAGCAGTACTTC.

The sample holds one count of this clone. The chain uses TRBV6-1 and TRBJ1-2; 7 nucleotides match TRBD1. The CDR3 spans 20 residues. V shed 2 bases and J 3 bases; nucleotides not matched to a gene: 21. The germline V gene has CDR1 MNHNS and CDR2 SASEGT. CDR3 protein: CASSETLARYQGVRDYGYTF. The CDR3 DNA reads TGTGCCAGCAGTGAAACCCTCGCCCGGTATCAGGGGGTGAGGGACTATGGCTACACCTTC.

In its sample, this clone was seen once. This sequence joins TRBV21-1 and TRBJ2-3; TRBD2, the D gene given by the table, was not confirmed from the DNA. TRBV21-1 is tagged as a pseudogene. CDR3 size: 17 residues. This chain's CDR3 is CASSKHTSGRCTDTQYF. The DNA for the CDR3 is TGTGCCAGCAGCAAACATACTAGCGGGAGGTGCACAGATACGCAGTATTTT.

Remarks on this clone: A junction end diverges from the germline sequence, so it may reflect a read error. The chain combines TRBV10-3 with TRBJ1-2; D is possibly TRBD1 (5 bases). CDR1 is ENHRY, CDR2 SYGVKD, per germline. CDR3 length: 8 amino acids. This CDR3 reads CAIKGPIF. The CDR3 DNA sequence: TGTGCCATCAAGGGGCCTATCTTC.

The chain uses TRBV14 and TRBJ2-7, with 7 positions matching TRBD2. V lost 1 base to trimming and J lost 6 bases; unmatched junction nucleotides: 18. The CDR3 extends over 18 amino acids. CDR1 and CDR2 (germline): SGHDN, FVKESK. The CDR3, as DNA: TGTGCCAGCAGCCAAGTACCGCATGAGGAGGCGGGAGTTTTCGAGCAGTACTTC. Residues: CASSQVPHEEAGVFEQYF.

The genes are TRBV28 and TRBJ1-5, with 7 bases matching TRBD1. CDR3 length: 14 amino acids. V lost 5 bases and J lost 11; bases outside the gene matches: 12. Germline V gene data show CDR1 as MDHEN and CDR2 as SYDVKM. CDR3 nucleotides: TGTGCCAGCAGTCGAGACAGGGTTTGTAAGACCCAGCATTTT. Amino acids: CASSRDRVCKTQHF. Full variable domain (rest looked up from reference TRBV28 and TRBJ1-5): DVKVTQSSRYLVKRTGEKVFLECVQDMDHENMFWYRQDPGLGLRLIYFSYDVKMKEKGDIPEGYSVSREKKERFSLILESASTNQTSMYLCASSRDRVCKTQHFGDGTRLSIL.

This chain connects TRBV28 to TRBJ2-7; tentatively, D is TRBD1 (6 bases). V dropped 3 bases and J dropped 5 bases, with 11 bases sitting between them. CDR3 length: 13 residues. The germline V gene has CDR1 MDHEN and CDR2 SYDVKM. The CDR3 DNA reads TGTGCCAGCAGTTTTCGGACAGACCACGAGCAGTACTTC. As protein: CASSFRTDHEQYF.

This clone was observed a single time. This chain connects TRBV29-1 to TRBJ2-7; 7 bases are shared with TRBD2. Per germline, CDR1 SQVTM and CDR2 ANQGSEA. The CDR3 consists of 13 residues. J lost 7 bases, V lost 4 bases, and 10 bases had no gene match. The CDR3 spells CSVVLAAGGEQYF. CDR3 coding DNA: TGCAGCGTTGTTCTAGCGGCGGGTGGGGAGCAGTACTTC.

The chain has TRBV10-3 and TRBJ1-2; 7 bases fit TRBD1. Trimming took 5 bases from V and 4 from J; bases not matched to a gene: 7. The CDR3 is made up of 14 amino acids. Germline V gives CDR1 ENHRY, CDR2 SYGVKD. The CDR3 spells CAISSGTEGYGYTF. In DNA form, the CDR3 reads TGTGCCATCAGTTCCGGGACAGAAGGCTATGGCTACACCTTC.

The gene calls are TRBV5-4 and TRBJ2-1; 7 nucleotides agree with TRBD2. V was pared by 1 base and J by 4 bases, with 8 bases of the junction left unmatched. The CDR3 consists of 16 residues. Germline V gives CDR1 SGHNT, CDR2 YYREEE (reference sequence). The CDR3 sequence is CASSLMLGTKYNEQFF. The CDR3 coding sequence is TGTGCCAGCAGCTTGATGTTGGGGACTAAATACAATGAGCAGTTCTTC. The full variable domain, rest sourced from reference TRBV5-4 and TRBJ2-1, is ETGVTQSPTHLIKTRGQQVTLRCSSQSGHNTVSWYQQALGQGPQFIFQYYREEENGRGNFPPRFSGLQFPNYSSELNVNALELDDSALYLCASSLMLGTKYNEQFFGPGTRLTVL.

This chain joins TRBV4-1 and TRBJ2-3; 8 nucleotides agree with TRBD1. The CDR3 is made up of 18 amino acids. Germline values: CDR1 MGHRA, CDR2 YSYEKL. The ends lost 4 bases at V and 0 bases at J; junction bases unmatched: 12. The CDR3 coding sequence is TGCGCCAGCAGCCGGAGTAGCCTCGGACAGGGTAGCACAGATACGCAGTATTTT. Protein product: CASSRSSLGQGSTDTQYF.

This chain uses TRBV4-2 with TRBJ1-2; maybe TRBD1 (6 bases). The CDR3 is 14 residues long. V lost 4 bases, J lost 6 bases, and 15 bases lay in between. Germline V gene lookup returns CDR1 LGHNA and CDR2 YNFKEQ. Here the CDR3 reads CASSPRRGRDGYTF. The CDR3 DNA reads TGTGCCAGCAGCCCTCGCAGGGGCCGTGATGGCTACACCTTC.

The CDR3 is CASSVTGEGKSYTF. CDR3 nucleotides: TGTGCCAGCAGCGTGACAGGAGAGGGGAAGAGCTACACCTTC. The chain employs TRBV9 and TRBJ1-2, with a possible D match to TRBD1 (6 bases). Trimming removed 2 bases at V and 9 bases at J, with 17 bases between. CDR1 is SGDLS and CDR2 is YYNGEE in the germline V gene. The CDR3 loop spans 14 amino acids.

The V call is TRBV6-6, the J call TRBJ2-7; a weak D match, TRBD1 (6 bases). Germline CDR1 and CDR2: MNHNY and SVGAGI (reference sequence). The CDR3 spans 16 residues. Trimming removed 2 bases from V and 1 base from J, with 15 bases in between. CDR3 in amino acids: CASSYRLEGVSYEQYF. Written as DNA, the CDR3 is TGTGCCAGCAGTTACCGCCTTGAGGGGGTTTCCTACGAGCAGTACTTC.

The chain recombines TRBV5-1 with TRBJ2-3; possible D gene TRBD2, 6 bases. Germline CDR1 and CDR2: SGHRS and YFSETQ. The V and J ends lost 4 bases and 5 bases respectively, with 17 bases between them. This CDR3 has 15 amino acids. The CDR3 reads CASSIPSEPEDTQYF. The CDR3 bases are TGCGCCAGCAGCATCCCTAGCGAACCTGAAGATACGCAGTATTTT.

The gene calls are TRBV4-3 and TRBJ2-2, with TRBD2 identical over 11 bases. This CDR3 is 22 amino acids long. From germline, CDR1 is LGHNA and CDR2 YSLEER. The V segment lost 3 bases and the J segment 3 bases; nucleotides outside the gene matches: 21. The CDR3 nucleotides read TGCGCCAGCAGCCATAGTACGTGGAGACTAGCGGGACCCAACCCGGACACCGGGGAGCTGTTTTTT. This codes for CASSHSTWRLAGPNPDTGELFF.